This is a list of T cell receptor beta chains from one sample in a study of T cell repertoires in cytomegalovirus infection. From the reads, TCRdb called clonotypes with MiXCR, one entry per CDR3 protein. The top ten hold about 19% of the sample, which has 150,000 or so distinct CDR3 sequences, 15% to 20% seen once. What was sequenced was CD8+ T cells from PBMCs. Every receptor here comes from a human donor in good health (CMV status not recorded). Some clones in this sample may be carry-over from other donors' samples. Both conserved end residues are part of each CDR3. D genes are given only for firm matches. Part of the rows lack a size; the others show once, few, many or a class for expanded clones.

size	V	D	J	CDR3	DNA
many	TRBV7-2	.	TRBJ2-5	CASSLNRLSKMGVQETQYF	TGTGCCAGCAGCTTAAACAGGCTAAGTAAAATGGGGGTCCAAGAGACCCAGTACTTC
many	TRBV19	.	TRBJ2-1	CASTNRLRSYNEQFF	TGTGCCAGTACCAACCGGCTGCGAAGCTACAATGAGCAGTTCTTC
.	TRBV7-6	TRBD2	TRBJ2-1	CASSSRLTSGRHGNYNEQFF	TGTGCCAGCAGCTCACGCCTGACTAGCGGACGCCACGGTAACTACAATGAGCAGTTCTTC
few	TRBV6-2/TRBV6-3	TRBD1	TRBJ2-5	CASKVDRAKETQYF	TGTGCCAGCAAAGTAGACAGGGCCAAAGAGACCCAGTACTTC
.	TRBV14	.	TRBJ2-6	CASSQAWQYSGANVLTF	TGTGCCAGCAGCCAAGCGTGGCAGTACTCTGGGGCCAACGTCCTGACTTTC
.	TRBV4-2	TRBD1	TRBJ1-4	CASSQEMLGTGVNEKLFF	TGTGCCAGCAGCCAGGAAATGTTGGGAACAGGGGTAAATGAAAAACTGTTTTTT
many	TRBV7-2	TRBD1	TRBJ1-2	CASYGQDQPYNYGYTF	TGTGCCAGCTACGGACAGGACCAACCCTACAACTATGGCTACACCTTC
few	TRBV15	.	TRBJ1-1	CATSRVPRGVDTEAFF	TGTGCCACCAGCAGAGTACCTCGGGGGGTTGACACTGAAGCTTTCTTT
.	TRBV6-2/TRBV6-3	.	TRBJ2-6	CASSYPRAGANVLTF	TGTGCCAGCAGTTACCCCAGGGCTGGGGCCAACGTCCTGACTTTC
.	TRBV4-1	.	TRBJ2-5	CASSLTDNANPTRETQYF	TGCGCCAGCAGCCTAACGGACAACGCCAACCCAACACGGGAGACCCAGTACTTC
.	TRBV15	.	TRBJ2-1	CATSRDREGTYNEQFF	TGTGCCACCAGCAGAGATCGAGAGGGCACGTACAATGAGCAGTTCTTC
few	TRBV6-5	.	TRBJ2-7	CASRWSDSYEQYF	TGTGCCAGCAGATGGTCGGACAGCTACGAGCAGTACTTC
few	TRBV11-1	.	TRBJ2-1	CASSFGVNEQFF	TGTGCCAGCAGCTTCGGGGTCAATGAGCAGTTCTTC
.	TRBV27	TRBD1	TRBJ2-7	CASSSYAGTGGEEQYF	TGTGCCAGCAGTTCATATGCGGGGACAGGGGGCGAGGAGCAGTACTTC
few	TRBV7-8	TRBD1	TRBJ2-5	CASTRDSWTETQYF	TGTGCCAGCACCCGGGACAGCTGGACGGAGACCCAGTACTTC
many	TRBV7-2	.	TRBJ2-1	CASSNRDRVRDINEQFF	TGTGCCAGCAGCAACCGGGACCGGGTGCGGGATATCAATGAGCAGTTCTTC
.	TRBV7-8	.	TRBJ2-7	CASSFRATSYEQYF	TGTGCCAGCAGCTTCCGAGCTACCTCCTACGAGCAGTACTTC
few	TRBV6-5	.	TRBJ1-2	CASSFYEGNYGYTF	TGTGCCAGCAGTTTCTATGAGGGGAACTATGGCTACACCTTC
once	TRBV6-2/TRBV6-3	TRBD2	TRBJ2-6	CASSSLGGADSGANVLTF	TGTGCCAGCAGTTCACTCGGGGGGGCCGACTCTGGGGCCAACGTCCTGACTTTC
.	TRBV20-1	.	TRBJ2-3	CSASIGTIRDTQYF	TGCAGTGCTAGTATCGGGACCATACGGGATACGCAGTATTTT
few	TRBV7-6	TRBD2	TRBJ2-5	CASSLGARTSWGTQYF	TGTGCCAGCAGCTTAGGGGCCCGGACTAGCTGGGGGACCCAGTACTTC
few	TRBV6-4	.	TRBJ2-1	CASRGGYNEQFF	TGTGCCAGCAGGGGGGGTTACAATGAGCAGTTCTTC
.	TRBV20-1	TRBD2	TRBJ2-7	CSAPFSGGRNEQYF	TGCAGTGCGCCATTTAGCGGGGGAAGGAACGAGCAGTACTTC
few	TRBV7-8	.	TRBJ2-7	CASSSETDSYEQYF	TGTGCCAGCAGCTCAGAGACAGATTCCTACGAGCAGTACTTC
.	TRBV7-9	.	TRBJ2-1	CASTPPVRETVYNEQFF	TGTGCCAGCACCCCCCCGGTCCGGGAGACCGTCTACAATGAGCAGTTCTTC
.	TRBV20-1	TRBD2	TRBJ2-7	CSARDKEDGGYYEQYF	TGCAGTGCTAGAGATAAAGAGGACGGGGGGTACTACGAGCAGTACTTC
.	TRBV6-2/TRBV6-3	.	TRBJ2-7	CASSYGVLGEQYF	TGTGCCAGCAGTTACGGGGTCTTGGGGGAGCAGTACTTC
few	TRBV7-2	TRBD2	TRBJ2-7	CASSLVSGGSSYEQYF	TGTGCCAGCAGCTTAGTTAGCGGGGGTAGCTCCTACGAGCAGTACTTC
.	TRBV5-3	.	TRBJ2-1	CARSYHEQFF	TGTGCCAGAAGCTACCATGAGCAGTTCTTC
.	TRBV11-2	TRBD1	TRBJ2-1	CASSLWDSGPNEQFF	TGTGCCAGCAGCTTATGGGACAGCGGCCCCAATGAGCAGTTCTTC
few	TRBV6-4	.	TRBJ2-3	CASSEVGEADTQYF	TGTGCCAGCAGTGAGGTGGGAGAGGCAGATACGCAGTATTTT
many	TRBV7-2	TRBD1	TRBJ2-7	CASSEDRVQPSYEQYF	TGTGCCAGCAGCGAGGACAGGGTTCAACCCTCCTACGAGCAGTACTTC
.	TRBV6-5	.	TRBJ1-1	CASSYKQGGTEAFF	TGTGCCAGCAGTTACAAACAGGGCGGCACTGAAGCTTTCTTT
.	TRBV5-4	TRBD1	TRBJ2-3	CASSLPRQGTSTDTQYF	TGTGCCAGCAGCTTGCCCCGACAGGGCACTAGCACAGATACGCAGTATTTT
.	TRBV28	.	TRBJ1-1	CASSFSMNTEAFF	TGTGCCAGCAGTTTCTCCATGAACACTGAAGCTTTCTTT
.	TRBV6-2/TRBV6-3	.	TRBJ2-7	CASSNDIYEQYF	TGTGCCAGCAGCAATGACATCTACGAGCAGTACTTC
.	TRBV6-2/TRBV6-3	.	TRBJ2-7	CASSSNRFYEQYF	TGTGCCAGCAGTTCTAACCGCTTCTACGAGCAGTACTTC
few	TRBV20-1	.	TRBJ1-1	CSASLEAFF	TGCAGTGCCTCTTTGGAAGCTTTCTTT
few	TRBV12-5	.	TRBJ2-1	CASGLSYYNEQFF	TGTGCTAGTGGTTTGTCCTACTACAATGAGCAGTTCTTC
few	TRBV28	.	TRBJ2-3	CASSFQAASTDTQYF	TGTGCCAGCAGTTTCCAAGCGGCTAGCACAGATACGCAGTATTTT
many	TRBV7-9	TRBD2	TRBJ2-1	CASSGTSGLNEQFF	TGTGCCAGCAGCGGGACTAGCGGTCTCAATGAGCAGTTCTTC
few	TRBV5-5	.	TRBJ2-1	CASSSEGTVNEQFF	TGTGCCAGCAGCTCGGAGGGGACAGTAAATGAGCAGTTCTTC
medium-sized	TRBV6-2/TRBV6-3	.	TRBJ2-2	CASSLYTGELFF	TGTGCCAGCAGTCTATACACCGGGGAGCTGTTTTTT
few	TRBV7-9	TRBD2	TRBJ2-7	CASSQSGVFYEQYF	TGTGCCAGCAGCCAAAGCGGGGTCTTCTACGAGCAGTACTTC
many	TRBV7-9	.	TRBJ2-1	CASSLAVSPSRDEQFF	TGTGCCAGCAGCTTAGCGGTGTCACCCTCTAGGGATGAGCAGTTCTTC
few	TRBV20-1	TRBD1	TRBJ2-1	CSGGQGDDEQFF	TGCAGTGGGGGACAGGGAGACGATGAGCAGTTCTTC
few	TRBV6-4	.	TRBJ2-1	CASSDGATHSYNEQFF	TGTGCCAGCAGTGATGGGGCGACCCACTCCTACAATGAGCAGTTCTTC
many	TRBV7-2	.	TRBJ2-5	CASSTTTKTLQETQYF	TGTGCCAGCAGCACCACGACCAAGACACTACAAGAGACCCAGTACTTC
.	TRBV6-2/TRBV6-3	.	TRBJ2-1	CASSYGGAWNEQFF	TGTGCCAGCAGTTACGGCGGGGCATGGAATGAGCAGTTCTTC
.	TRBV7-2	.	TRBJ2-7	CASRPGGTAYEQYF	TGTGCCAGCAGGCCCGGCGGGACGGCCTACGAGCAGTACTTC
few	TRBV12-5	TRBD1	TRBJ2-1	CASASQDRVDEQFF	TGTGCTAGTGCCAGCCAGGACAGGGTCGATGAGCAGTTCTTC
few	TRBV25-1	.	TRBJ2-2	CASSEFNGELFF	TGTGCCAGCAGTGAATTTAACGGGGAGCTGTTTTTT
many	TRBV7-2	.	TRBJ1-2	CASSPRTTLYTF	TGTGCCAGCAGCCCGAGGACGACCTTATACACCTTC
.	TRBV7-2	TRBD2	TRBJ2-1	CASSPTSGVGDEQFF	TGTGCCAGCAGCCCGACTAGCGGTGTGGGGGATGAGCAGTTCTTC
few	TRBV28	.	TRBJ1-1	CASCLLGSPEAFF	TGTGCCAGCTGCCTACTGGGATCCCCTGAAGCTTTCTTT
.	TRBV28	.	TRBJ2-7	CASRSRGGRYEQYF	TGTGCCAGCAGATCCCGCGGGGGCCGCTACGAGCAGTACTTC
.	TRBV7-2	TRBD2	TRBJ2-5	CASSLNGGGGAVETQYF	TGTGCCAGCAGCTTAAATGGAGGCGGGGGGGCCGTGGAGACCCAGTACTTC
few	TRBV20-1	TRBD1	TRBJ2-5	CSASPPDREETQYF	TGCAGTGCTAGCCCGCCTGACAGGGAGGAGACCCAGTACTTC
.	TRBV27	.	TRBJ2-3	CASRPFRTADTQYF	TGTGCCAGCAGACCTTTCCGGACCGCAGATACGCAGTATTTT